Listed below are T cell receptor beta chains from one sample, sequenced in a study of OX40 agonist ivuxolimab in advanced cancers. TCRdb keeps only in-frame clones here, not all; method: immunoSEQ multiplex PCR. The repertoire holds over 100,000 clones, with 85% to 95% as singletons. This sample comprised CD4+ or CD8+ T cells sorted from blood, obtained in a trial of the OX40 agonist ivuxolimab. The receptors here all came from an adult with an advanced solid tumor such as melanoma, head and neck, liver or kidney cancer. The CDR3 runs from the conserved cysteine through the conserved F or W. A D gene is named only where the DNA matches it firmly. The size entry is marked missing in some rows and otherwise reads once, few, many or a size class.

J gene	V gene	D gene	clone size	CDR3 protein	CDR3 DNA
TRBJ2-3	TRBV7-9	NA	NA	CASSPDTDTQYF	TGTGCCAGCAGCCCCGACACAGATACGCAGTATTTT
TRBJ1-1	TRBV29-1	NA	few	CSTGLGGASAFF	TGCAGCACCGGACTTGGAGGGGCATCAGCTTTCTTT
TRBJ1-3	TRBV12-5	NA	NA	CASGFSTTIYF	TGTGCTAGTGGTTTTAGTACTACCATATATTTT
TRBJ2-3	TRBV11-3	NA	NA	CASSGPGASTDTQYF	TGTGCCAGCAGCGGGCCGGGGGCCAGCACAGATACGCAGTATTTT
TRBJ2-2	TRBV7-2	NA	NA	CASSWPGLSRQAGELFF	TGTGCCAGCAGCTGGCCGGGACTATCGAGACAGGCCGGGGAGCTGTTTTTT
TRBJ2-7	TRBV9	NA	NA	CASSVGTASYEQYF	TGTGCCAGCAGCGTAGGGACAGCTTCCTACGAGCAGTACTTC
TRBJ1-2	TRBV5-8	NA	NA	CASSLARIAISNYGYTF	TGTGCCAGCAGCTTGGCCAGAATAGCGATATCTAACTATGGCTACACCTTC
TRBJ1-4	TRBV19	TRBD1	NA	CASGTGFGEKLFF	TGTGCCAGCGGGACAGGGTTCGGTGAAAAACTGTTTTTT
TRBJ2-1	TRBV7-6	NA	once	CASSLIAVGGYNEQFF	TGTGCCAGCAGCCTGATAGCGGTAGGGGGTTACAATGAGCAGTTCTTC
TRBJ2-1	TRBV7-9	TRBD1	once	CASSRGQGSYNEQFF	TGTGCCAGCAGCCGAGGACAGGGGTCCTACAATGAGCAGTTCTTC
TRBJ1-2	TRBV10-1	NA	NA	CASSDGQAYGYTF	TGCGCCAGCAGTGACGGGCAGGCCTATGGCTACACCTTC
TRBJ1-6	TRBV6-1	NA	once	CASSEVPTNSPLHF	TGTGCCAGCAGTGAAGTGCCGACTAATTCACCCCTCCACTTT
TRBJ2-7	TRBV25-1	NA	NA	CASSRGTWGYEQYF	TGTGCCAGCAGCCGCGGGACTTGGGGCTACGAGCAGTACTTC
TRBJ1-1	TRBV5-6	NA	NA	CASSFGVTNTEAFF	TGTGCCAGCAGCTTCGGGGTTACGAACACTGAAGCTTTCTTT
TRBJ1-1	TRBV5-1	NA	NA	CASSPWTPESYTEAFF	TGCGCCAGCAGCCCCTGGACCCCCGAGTCATACACTGAAGCTTTCTTT
TRBJ2-1	TRBV28	NA	NA	CASSYRNEQFF	TGTGCCAGCAGTTACCGCAATGAGCAGTTCTTC
TRBJ2-7	TRBV4-1	TRBD1	NA	CASSQIGGFDEQYF	TGCGCCAGCAGCCAAATAGGGGGCTTCGACGAGCAGTACTTC
TRBJ2-1	TRBV19	NA	NA	CASGGKQGSYNEQFF	TGTGCCAGTGGGGGAAAACAGGGCTCCTACAATGAGCAGTTCTTC
TRBJ2-3	TRBV7-8	TRBD2	NA	CASSFFPPTPAGGHRSTDTQYF	TGTGCCAGCAGCTTTTTCCCGCCGACCCCAGCGGGAGGGCACCGTAGCACAGATACGCAGTATTTT
TRBJ2-3	TRBV10-1	NA	NA	CASSDPRGGTDTQYF	TGCGCCAGCAGTGACCCACGAGGGGGGACAGATACGCAGTATTTT
TRBJ2-1	TRBV29-1	NA	NA	CSVGALFNNEQFF	TGCAGCGTTGGAGCTCTGTTCAACAATGAGCAGTTCTTC
TRBJ2-3	TRBV4-3	TRBD2	NA	CASSQDRASGGLNTQYF	TGCGCCAGCAGCCAAGATCGGGCCTCCGGGGGGTTAAATACGCAGTATTTT
TRBJ2-4	TRBV20-1	NA	NA	CSAGNIQYF	TGCAGTGCTGGGAACATTCAGTACTTC
TRBJ2-5	TRBV7-2	TRBD2	NA	CATRRGVTETQYF	TGTGCCACCCGGCGGGGGGTGACGGAGACCCAGTACTTC
TRBJ1-1	TRBV10-3	NA	NA	CAITFQENTEAFF	TGTGCCATCACCTTTCAGGAGAACACTGAAGCTTTCTTT
TRBJ2-3	TRBV2	NA	once	CASKEARSTDTQYF	TGTGCCAGCAAGGAGGCTAGAAGCACAGATACGCAGTATTTT
TRBJ2-3	TRBV28	NA	NA	CASTLRPDTQYF	TGTGCCAGCACCCTACGGCCAGATACGCAGTATTTT
TRBJ2-7	TRBV7-2	TRBD2	NA	CASSPVAGGTYEQYF	TGTGCCAGCAGCCCCGTAGCGGGGGGAACCTACGAGCAGTACTTC
TRBJ1-1	TRBV29-1	NA	NA	CSVEREANTEAFF	TGCAGCGTTGAGAGGGAAGCGAACACTGAAGCTTTCTTT
TRBJ2-1	TRBV7-2	TRBD2	once	CASSYTGTSGNEQFF	TGTGCCAGCAGCTATACCGGGACTAGCGGCAATGAGCAGTTCTTC
TRBJ1-6	TRBV7-8	NA	NA	CASSFGEGASYNSPLHF	TGTGCCAGCAGCTTTGGAGAGGGTGCCTCCTATAATTCACCCCTCCACTTT
TRBJ1-4	TRBV10-3	NA	NA	CAMARAPAEKLFF	TGTGCCATGGCCCGGGCCCCGGCGGAAAAACTGTTTTTT
TRBJ1-5	TRBV10-3	NA	few	CAISELFRGPSNQPQHF	TGTGCCATCAGTGAGCTATTTCGGGGACCTAGCAATCAGCCCCAGCATTTT
TRBJ2-7	TRBV2	NA	once	CASTLGGGYYEQYF	TGTGCCAGTACTCTGGGCGGAGGTTACTACGAGCAGTACTTC
TRBJ1-5	TRBV7-3	NA	NA	CASSLAGRGGQPQHF	TGTGCCAGCAGCTTAGCGGGGCGGGGCGGTCAGCCCCAGCATTTT
TRBJ1-5	TRBV6-6	TRBD1	NA	CASRQGSNQPQHF	TGTGCCAGCAGACAGGGGAGCAATCAGCCCCAGCATTTT
TRBJ2-2	TRBV4-3	TRBD1	NA	CASSQEDRGTGELFF	TGCGCCAGCAGCCAAGAAGACAGGGGAACCGGGGAGCTGTTTTTT
TRBJ2-3	TRBV6-4	TRBD2	NA	CASSSGLAGTDTQYF	TGTGCCAGCAGCAGCGGACTAGCGGGCACAGATACGCAGTATTTT
TRBJ1-4	TRBV27	NA	NA	CASSLEGVANEKLFF	TGTGCCAGCAGTTTGGAGGGGGTGGCTAATGAAAAACTGTTTTTT
TRBJ1-1	TRBV18	NA	NA	CASSKTGGNTEAFF	TGTGCCAGCTCCAAAACCGGCGGGAACACTGAAGCTTTCTTT
TRBJ2-3	TRBV11-2	NA	NA	CASTRGLLAGTDTQYF	TGTGCCAGCACCAGGGGGCTACTAGCGGGCACAGATACGCAGTATTTT
TRBJ2-5	TRBV15	NA	NA	CATSRLGPPTQYF	TGTGCCACCAGCAGATTGGGACCTCCGACCCAGTACTTC
TRBJ1-2	TRBV28	TRBD1	NA	CASSPALPGGHYGYTF	TGTGCCAGCAGCCCAGCGCTACCAGGGGGTCACTATGGCTACACCTTC
TRBJ1-3	TRBV11-3	NA	NA	CASSPNSGNTIYF	TGTGCCAGCAGCCCTAACTCTGGAAACACCATATATTTT
TRBJ1-6	TRBV28	NA	NA	CASSLPPGTPNSPLHF	TGTGCCAGCAGTTTACCTCCCGGGACGCCGAATTCACCCCTCCACTTT
TRBJ2-5	TRBV7-2	TRBD2	NA	CASSLGLAGGRETQYF	TGTGCCAGCAGCTTAGGACTAGCGGGGGGGCGGGAGACCCAGTACTTC
TRBJ2-1	TRBV5-8	TRBD1	NA	CASSVYLGQGARNEQFF	TGTGCCAGCAGCGTATACCTCGGACAGGGGGCGCGCAATGAGCAGTTCTTC
TRBJ1-2	TRBV2	TRBD1	NA	CATRGQGGGYTF	TGTGCCACCCGTGGGCAGGGGGGTGGCTACACCTTC
TRBJ2-1	TRBV20-1	NA	NA	CSAGGTYEQFF	TGCAGTGCTGGGGGAACCTATGAGCAGTTCTTC
TRBJ2-7	TRBV6-6	TRBD1	NA	CASSFRDRDDEQYF	TGTGCCAGCAGTTTTCGGGACAGGGACGACGAGCAGTACTTC
TRBJ1-5	TRBV28	TRBD1	NA	CASSLGTGHQPQHF	TGTGCCAGCAGTCTTGGGACAGGCCATCAGCCCCAGCATTTT
TRBJ2-1	TRBV4-3	TRBD2	NA	CASSQDGGGRVYNEQFF	TGCGCCAGCAGCCAAGATGGGGGCGGGAGGGTTTACAATGAGCAGTTCTTC